This T cell receptor (beta chain) was retrieved from a study of blood T cells in healthy people across ages. Study results and limitations: Per-million-T-cell TCR beta diversity fell roughly linearly with age. Donor CMV infection status was unknown, possibly confounding age-related changes in expanded clonotypes.

In regard to this clonotype: The target antigen is unknown.

Every participating donor contributed about 10 milliliters of peripheral blood through a draw. V lost 2 bases and J 4 bases, leaving 11 bases between the germline ends. The CDR3 is 13 amino acids. Germline lookup yields CDR1 DFQATT and CDR2 SNEGSKA (reference sequence). Combining a sample-barcoded 5' primer with a J-beta primer mix, a second PCR ran for 7 to 11 cycles. Each cDNA molecule was tagged by a template-switch adaptor with 12 random nucleotides. A single record per CDR3 protein comes from TCRdb applying MiXCR to the 5' RACE reads. Among some 730,000 distinct CDR3 sequences, about a fifth were seen once, and the ten largest hold around 22%.

The chain couples TRBV20-1 to TRBJ2-5; maybe TRBD2 (6 bases). The TCR sequence derives from a man in his sixties or seventies in good health. The source material was blood. The CDR3 DNA is TGCAGTGCTAGAAACCCAGCGGGAGAGACCCAGTACTTC. Amino acid sequence: CSARNPAGETQYF.